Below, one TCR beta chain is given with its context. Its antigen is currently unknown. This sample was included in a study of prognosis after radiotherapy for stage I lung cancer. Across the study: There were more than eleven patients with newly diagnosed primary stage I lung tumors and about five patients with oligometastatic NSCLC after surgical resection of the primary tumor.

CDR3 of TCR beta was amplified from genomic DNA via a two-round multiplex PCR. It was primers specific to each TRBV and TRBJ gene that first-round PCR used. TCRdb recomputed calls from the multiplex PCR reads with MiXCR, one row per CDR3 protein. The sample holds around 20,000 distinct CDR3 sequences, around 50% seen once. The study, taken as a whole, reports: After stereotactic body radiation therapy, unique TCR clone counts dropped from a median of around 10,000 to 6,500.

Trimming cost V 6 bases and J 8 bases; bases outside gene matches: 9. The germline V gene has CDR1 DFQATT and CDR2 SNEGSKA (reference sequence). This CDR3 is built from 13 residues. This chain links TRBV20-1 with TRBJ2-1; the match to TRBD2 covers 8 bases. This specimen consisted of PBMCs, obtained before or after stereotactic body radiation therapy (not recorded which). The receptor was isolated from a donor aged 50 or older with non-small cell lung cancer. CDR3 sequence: CSAGLASGHEQFF. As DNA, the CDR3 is TGCAGTGCCGGCCTCGCTAGCGGGCATGAGCAGTTCTTC.